Listed here are 5 T cell receptor beta chains from one sample, sequenced in a study of vaccination and CD4 T cells after COVID-19. Their target antigens are unknown. Stated treatment: approximately 11-day PBMC culture with coronavirus spike peptide pools or control peptides (ViraFEST assay). The assay that was used to sequence DNA from cultured CD4+ T cells was the Oncomine TCR Beta short-read assay. In TCRdb, the PCR reads were re-called with MiXCR into one record per CDR3 protein. The table lists about 23,000 distinct CDR3 sequences, over 60% of them singletons, with roughly a fifth in the top ten. The sample in question was CD4+ T cells from blood, cultured in vitro, obtained after SARS-CoV-2 vaccination. The receptors here all came from a human donor who received a COVID-19 vaccine.

This clonotype was seen once. The rearrangement links TRBV27 to TRBJ1-5; 7 positions agree with TRBD1. The CDR3 length is 17 residues. Per germline, CDR1 MNHEY and CDR2 SMNVEV (reference sequence). The junction had 10 bases not matched to a gene; V was cut back by 2 bases and J by 3 bases. The CDR3 DNA reads TGTGCCAGCAGTTTAAGGGCAGGGGGAGATGTCAATCAGCCCCAGCATTTT. Its protein product is CASSLRAGGDVNQPQHF.

The chain is built from TRBV20-1 and TRBJ1-1; D is undetermined. CDR3 length: 11 amino acids. CDR1 is DFQATT and CDR2 is SNEGSKA in the germline V gene (reference sequence). V dropped 1 base and J dropped 1 base, with 1 base sitting between them. For the CDR3, the DNA is TGCAGTGCTAGAGGGAACACTGAAGCTTTCTTT. This gives the protein CSARGNTEAFF.

The V and J genes are TRBV7-2 and TRBJ1-1; D gene unclear. Deletions cut 5 bases from V and 6 bases from J, with 7 bases between. The germline CDR1 and CDR2 sequences are SGHTA and FQGNSA. The CDR3 runs to 11 residues. In DNA, the CDR3 is TGTGCCAGCAGCGCCCTATCTGAAGCTTTCTTT. It codes for CASSALSEAFF. The full variable domain, completed using reference TRBV7-2 and TRBJ1-1, is GAGVSQSPSNKVTEKGKDVELRCDPISGHTALYWYRQSLGQGLEFLIYFQGNSAPDKSGLPSDRFSAERTGGSVSTLTIQRTQQEDSAVYLCASSALSEAFFGQGTRLTVV.

V usage is TRBV6-1 and J usage is TRBJ1-2, with D perhaps TRBD1 (6 bases). The CDR3 is 16 amino acids. V lost 3 bases and J 7 bases, leaving 21 bases between the germline ends. CDR1 and CDR2 from the germline V gene are MNHNS and SASEGT. The CDR3 DNA reads TGTGCCAGCAGTGAGTACACGAGGACAGAATACTCTGGCTACACCTTC. It encodes CASSEYTRTEYSGYTF.

The chain is built from TRBV19 and TRBJ2-2; possible D gene TRBD2, 5 bases. The CDR3 has 15 residues. V was trimmed by 1 base and J by 7 bases, leaving 13 bases between them. CDR1 is LNHDA and CDR2 is SQIVND in the germline V gene (reference sequence). This CDR3 reads CASSIGLGEGGELFF. CDR3 bases: TGTGCCAGTAGTATAGGTCTGGGAGAGGGCGGGGAGCTGTTTTTT.